The clone carrying this T cell receptor (beta chain) was seen more than once but under ten times. Its antigen is as yet unknown. Combining a sample-barcoded 5' primer with a J-beta primer mix, a second PCR ran for roughly 7 to 12 cycles. TCRdb processed the 5' RACE reads anew with MiXCR; each CDR3 protein has one entry. The sample yields hundreds of thousands of distinct CDR3 sequences, around 24% seen once. The donors, all healthy, were Caucasians living in Russia, aged roughly 6 to 95. PBMCs, at least 6 million per sample, were isolated. Germline CDR1 is MDHEN and CDR2 is SYDVKM. The CDR3 is 14 amino acids. Trimming removed 5 bases at V and 5 bases at J, with 12 bases between. These data originate in a study of blood T cells in healthy people across ages. At the level of the study: The capture of about one barcoded beta molecule per two T cells was achieved by template switching.

Findings and limits, study-wide: There was a strong correlation between TCR beta diversity and naive T cell percentage.

Separately, the same data were catalogued under a study of T cells of mothers and their children.

The V call is TRBV28, the J call TRBJ1-4; TRBD1 might be the D (6 bases). The sample comprised blood. The sequence derives from a boy between 5 and 17 years old in good health. The DNA of the CDR3 is TGTGCCAGCAGTCCGGACAGTGGAAATGAAAAACTGTTTTTT. It codes for CASSPDSGNEKLFF.